What follows are 13 T cell receptor beta chains derived from one specimen sequenced in a study of vaccination and CD4 T cells after COVID-19. These receptors are not linked to any known antigen. With the Oncomine TCR Beta short-read assay, DNA from cultured CD4+ T cells was sequenced. Via MiXCR, TCRdb re-called the PCR reads, giving one row per CDR3 protein. The sample holds about 7,000 distinct CDR3 sequences; 30% to 45% are singletons and the top ten take 15% to 20%. The treatment is: approximately 10-day PBMC culture with coronavirus spike peptide pools or control peptides (ViraFEST assay). Harvesting of the unexposed donor's CD4+ T cells predated the COVID-19 pandemic (2011-2018). The sequenced sample consisted of CD4+ T cells from blood, cultured in vitro. Receptors were obtained from a human donor in good health.

This chain connects TRBV6-4 to TRBJ2-1; D uncertain. Per the germline V gene, CDR1 is MRHNA and CDR2 is SNTAGT. Trimming left V 3 bases short and J 6 bases short, with 9 bases between. The CDR3 consists of 13 residues. The CDR3 DNA follows: TGTGCCAGCAGTGAGGATAGTCGCAATGAGCAGTTCTTC. It translates to CASSEDSRNEQFF.

The rearrangement joins TRBV10-3 to TRBJ1-1; TRBD1 might be the D (6 bases). V was shortened by 2 bases and J by 4 bases, with 17 bases between the two germline ends. Looked up from germline, CDR1 is ENHRY and CDR2 is SYGVKD. The CDR3 has 16 residues. CDR3 region: CAISERNWYRATEAFF. The DNA for the CDR3 is TGTGCCATCAGTGAGAGGAATTGGTACAGGGCCACTGAAGCTTTCTTT.

The sample holds a few counts of this clonotype. This chain joins TRBV6-1 and TRBJ1-5; weak D call: TRBD1 (5 bases). Per the germline V gene, CDR1 is MNHNS and CDR2 is SASEGT. Trimming removed 6 bases at V and 7 bases at J, with 16 bases between. The CDR3 is 14 amino acids. The DNA for the CDR3 is TGTGCCAGCAGCTTCACAGGAGGGCGGCAGCCCCAGCATTTT. It encodes CASSFTGGRQPQHF.

The J gene is TRBJ2-7, the V gene TRBV6-1, with 7 nucleotides matching TRBD1. The CDR3 is made up of 14 amino acids. Unmatched junction bases numbered 12, after V lost 10 bases and J lost 3 bases. Germline values: CDR1 MNHNS, CDR2 SASEGT. As DNA, the CDR3 is TGTGCCATCGAAACCGGGACAGTAGACTACGAGCAGTACTTC. Translating it yields CAIETGTVDYEQYF.

This clonotype was recorded a few times. V and J are TRBV24-1 and TRBJ2-2; no reliable D call. The CDR3 length is 13 residues. Germline CDR1 and CDR2: KGHDR and SFDVKD. Trimming removed 9 bases from V and 0 bases from J, with 7 bases in between. For the CDR3, the DNA is TGTGCCACCCGGGCTACGAACACCGGGGAGCTGTTTTTT. Encoded protein: CATRATNTGELFF.

CDR3 DNA sequence: TGTGCCAGCAGCCAAACGACAGGGAGACCTATTTTGGATGGCTACACCTTC. It codes for CASSQTTGRPILDGYTF. The chain is built from TRBV14 and TRBJ1-2; 7 nucleotides agree with TRBD1. Germline CDR1 is SGHDN and CDR2 is FVKESK. V dropped 2 bases and J dropped 6; count of bases not matched to a gene: 15. The CDR3 length is 17 residues.

By share of the sample, this clonotype is medium-sized. The chain carries TRBV7-2 and TRBJ1-5; the D is unclear. The CDR3 has 12 amino acids. The germline CDR1 and CDR2 sequences are SGHTA and FQGNSA. The ends were cut back, 3 bases at V and 3 bases at J, with 3 bases in the middle. The CDR3 region has the DNA TGTGCCAGCAGCTTTTCCAATCAGCCCCAGCATTTT. Translating gives CASSFSNQPQHF.

The J gene is TRBJ1-2, the V gene TRBV19; D is ambiguous. The V gene's germline CDR1 is LNHDA and CDR2 SQIVND (reference sequence). The germline V and J ends were trimmed by 4 bases and 5 bases, with 5 bases remaining between them. This CDR3 spans 11 amino acids. The CDR3 protein is CASSTWYGYTF. The CDR3 DNA reads as TGTGCCAGTAGTACATGGTATGGCTACACCTTC.

This clonotype is termed medium-sized. J is TRBJ1-5 and V is TRBV7-2; D is undetermined. The CDR3 consists of 13 residues. Trimming stripped 5 bases from V and 9 bases from J, with 14 bases between. CDR1 and CDR2 from the germline V gene are SGHTA and FQGNSA. Written as DNA, the CDR3 is TGTGCCAGCAGCCCAAGGGAGGATCGGCCCCAGCATTTT. Its protein is CASSPREDRPQHF.

This clonotype has a single count. The chain has TRBV28 and TRBJ2-3, with TRBD1 matching over 12 bases. J gave up 7 bases and V 5 bases, and 13 bases lay outside the gene matches. Germline assignment: CDR1 MDHEN and CDR2 SYDVKM. The CDR3 is 17 amino acids. The CDR3 region has the DNA TGTGCCAGCAGTCCCAGCTTCGGGACAGGGGGCGATAATACGCAGTATTTT. Protein sequence: CASSPSFGTGGDNTQYF.

Only a few counts were recorded for this clonotype. The chain is built from TRBV6-1 and TRBJ1-3; the match to TRBD1 covers 8 bases. The J segment lost 4 bases and the V segment lost 2 bases, leaving 4 bases of the junction unmatched. In germline, CDR1 is MNHNS, CDR2 SASEGT. This CDR3 comprises 15 residues. In nucleotides, the CDR3 is TGTGCCAGCAGTGAAAGACAGGGGACAGGAAACACCATATATTTT. Protein: CASSERQGTGNTIYF.

This clonotype has only a few counts. The chain combines TRBV6-5 with TRBJ1-2, with TRBD1 matching 7 bases. After removal of 4 bases from V and 4 bases from J, the junction contained 12 bases not matched to a gene. This CDR3 contains 16 residues. Germline CDR1 is MNHEY and CDR2 is SVGAGI. CDR3 sequence reads: CASSSAGQRTAYGYTF. CDR3 nucleotides: TGTGCCAGCAGTTCAGCGGGACAGCGAACTGCCTATGGCTACACCTTC.

This chain connects TRBV5-4 to TRBJ2-3; perhaps TRBD2 as D (5 bases). The ends were cut back, 7 bases at V and 0 bases at J, with 6 bases in the middle. This CDR3 has 12 residues. Germline V lookup: CDR1 SGHNT, CDR2 YYREEE (reference sequence). This CDR3 reads CASGGSTDTQYF. CDR3 nucleotide sequence: TGTGCCAGCGGAGGAAGCACAGATACGCAGTATTTT.